This T cell receptor (beta chain) was obtained from a study of shared clonotypes between healthy human individuals. The CDR3 has 13 residues. Per the germline V gene, CDR1 is LNHDA and CDR2 is SQIVND (reference sequence). Trimming removed 2 bases at V and 6 bases at J, with 8 bases between. Researchers divided each subset's genomic DNA evenly across several immunoSEQ plates. Measured with immunoSEQ multiplex PCR; TCRdb has only the in-frame clones, and not every one. The table records about 680,000 clones, around 73% of them present only once. This clone has just one count. The gene calls are TRBV19 and TRBJ1-5; no clear D gene. Sequenced material: memory CD4+ T cells sorted from blood. Subset meaning: CD45RA-negative fraction. This TCR was sampled from a woman in her thirties in good health. CDR3 residues: CASSITVRQPQHF. CDR3 nucleotide sequence: TGTGCCAGTAGTATAACGGTTCGTCAGCCCCAGCATTTT.